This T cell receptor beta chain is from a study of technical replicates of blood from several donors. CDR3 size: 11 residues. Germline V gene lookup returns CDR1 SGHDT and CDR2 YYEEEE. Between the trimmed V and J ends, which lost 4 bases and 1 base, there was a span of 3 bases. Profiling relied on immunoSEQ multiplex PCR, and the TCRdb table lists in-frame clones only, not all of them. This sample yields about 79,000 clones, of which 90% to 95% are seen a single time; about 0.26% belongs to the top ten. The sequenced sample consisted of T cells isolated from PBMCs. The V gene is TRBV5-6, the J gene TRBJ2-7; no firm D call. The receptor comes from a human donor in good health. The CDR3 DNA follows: TGTGCCAGCAGCCGTTCCTACGAGCAGTACTTC. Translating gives CASSRSYEQYF. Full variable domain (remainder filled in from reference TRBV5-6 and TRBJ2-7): DAGVTQSPTHLIKTRGQQVTLRCSPKSGHDTVSWYQQALGQGPQFIFQYYEEEERQRGNFPDRFSGHQFPNYSSELNVNALLLGDSALYLCASSRSYEQYFGPGTRLTVT.